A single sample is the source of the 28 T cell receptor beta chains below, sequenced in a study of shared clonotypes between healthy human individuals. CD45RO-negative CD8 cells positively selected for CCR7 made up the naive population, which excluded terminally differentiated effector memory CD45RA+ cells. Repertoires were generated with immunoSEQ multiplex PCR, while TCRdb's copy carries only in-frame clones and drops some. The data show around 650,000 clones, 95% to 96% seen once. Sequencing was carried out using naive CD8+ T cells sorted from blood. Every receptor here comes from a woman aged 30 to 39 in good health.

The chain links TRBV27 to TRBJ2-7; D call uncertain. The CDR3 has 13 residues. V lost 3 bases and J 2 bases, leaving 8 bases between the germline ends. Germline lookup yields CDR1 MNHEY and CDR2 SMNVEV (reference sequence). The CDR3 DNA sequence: TGTGCCAGCAGTTTCAGACAAGCCTACGAGCAGTACTTC. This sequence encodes CASSFRQAYEQYF.

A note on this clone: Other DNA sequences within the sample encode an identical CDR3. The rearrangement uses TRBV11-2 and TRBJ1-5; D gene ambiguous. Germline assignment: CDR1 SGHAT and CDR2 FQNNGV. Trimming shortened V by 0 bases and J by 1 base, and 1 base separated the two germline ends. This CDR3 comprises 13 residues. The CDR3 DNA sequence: TGTGCCAGCAGCTTAGACAGCAATCAGCCCCAGCATTTT. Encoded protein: CASSLDSNQPQHF.

CDR3 residues: CASSIPKWATSGTYEQYF. CDR3 coding DNA: TGTGCCAGCAGTATCCCGAAGTGGGCCACTAGCGGGACTTACGAGCAGTACTTC. The V and J genes are TRBV28 and TRBJ2-7; the match to TRBD2 covers 10 bases. There are 18 residues in the CDR3. Per germline, CDR1 MDHEN and CDR2 SYDVKM. V shed 5 bases and J 4 bases; nucleotides not matched to a gene: 17.

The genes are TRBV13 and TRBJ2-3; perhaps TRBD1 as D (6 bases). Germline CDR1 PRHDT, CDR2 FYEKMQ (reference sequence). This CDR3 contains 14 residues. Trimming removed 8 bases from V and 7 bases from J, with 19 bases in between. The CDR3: CASFGAGEVHTQYF. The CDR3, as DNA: TGTGCCAGCTTTGGGGCAGGGGAAGTGCATACGCAGTATTTT. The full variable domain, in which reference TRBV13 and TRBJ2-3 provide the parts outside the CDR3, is AAGVIQSPRHLIKEKRETATLKCYPIPRHDTVYWYQQGPGQDPQFLISFYEKMQSDKGSIPDRFSAQQFSDYHSELNMSSLELGDSALYFCASFGAGEVHTQYFGPGTRLTVL.

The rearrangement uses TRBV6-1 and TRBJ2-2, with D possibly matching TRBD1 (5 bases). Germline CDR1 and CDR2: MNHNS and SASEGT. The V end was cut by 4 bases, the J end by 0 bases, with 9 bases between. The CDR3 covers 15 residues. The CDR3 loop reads CASSGRQSNTGELFF. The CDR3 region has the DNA TGTGCCAGCAGTGGGCGACAGTCGAACACCGGGGAGCTGTTTTTT.

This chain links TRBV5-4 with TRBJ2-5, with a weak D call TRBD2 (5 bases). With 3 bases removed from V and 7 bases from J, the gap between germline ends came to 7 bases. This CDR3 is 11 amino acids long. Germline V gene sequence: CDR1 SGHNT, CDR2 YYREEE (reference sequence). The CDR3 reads CASSSLATQYF. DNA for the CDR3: TGTGCCAGCAGCTCCCTAGCGACCCAGTACTTC.

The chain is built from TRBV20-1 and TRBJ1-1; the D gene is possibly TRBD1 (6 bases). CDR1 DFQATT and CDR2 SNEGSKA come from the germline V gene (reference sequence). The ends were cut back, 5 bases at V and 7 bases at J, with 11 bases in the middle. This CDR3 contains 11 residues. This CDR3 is CSARQVDEAFF. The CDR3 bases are TGCAGTGCTCGACAGGTAGATGAAGCTTTCTTT.

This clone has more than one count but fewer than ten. Here the CDR3 reads CASSLATGQNTF. As DNA, the CDR3 is TGTGCCAGCAGCTTAGCTACGGGGCAGAACACCTTC. The gene calls are TRBV7-8 and TRBJ1-2, with a weak D call TRBD1 (5 bases). The CDR3 has 12 residues. Germline CDR1 is SGHVS and CDR2 is FQNEAQ. V lost 0 bases, J lost 12 bases, and 11 bases lay in between.

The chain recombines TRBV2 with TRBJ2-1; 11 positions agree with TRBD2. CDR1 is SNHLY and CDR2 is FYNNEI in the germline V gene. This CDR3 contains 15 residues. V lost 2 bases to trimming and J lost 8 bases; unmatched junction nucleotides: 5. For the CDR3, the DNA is TGTGCCAGCAGTGAAATAGCGGGAGGGTGGGATGAGCAGTTCTTC. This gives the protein CASSEIAGGWDEQFF.

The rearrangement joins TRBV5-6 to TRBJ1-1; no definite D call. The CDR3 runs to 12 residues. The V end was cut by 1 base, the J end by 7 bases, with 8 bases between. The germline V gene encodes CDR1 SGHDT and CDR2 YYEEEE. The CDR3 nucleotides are TGTGCCAGCAGCTTGTGGCGGGGTGAAGCTTTCTTT. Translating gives CASSLWRGEAFF.

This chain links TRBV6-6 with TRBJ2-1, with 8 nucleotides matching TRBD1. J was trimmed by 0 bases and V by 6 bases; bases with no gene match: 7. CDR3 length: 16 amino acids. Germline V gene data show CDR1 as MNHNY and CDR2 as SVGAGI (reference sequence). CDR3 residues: CASSSDRESSYNEQFF. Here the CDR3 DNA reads TGTGCCAGCAGCTCGGACAGGGAAAGCTCCTACAATGAGCAGTTCTTC.

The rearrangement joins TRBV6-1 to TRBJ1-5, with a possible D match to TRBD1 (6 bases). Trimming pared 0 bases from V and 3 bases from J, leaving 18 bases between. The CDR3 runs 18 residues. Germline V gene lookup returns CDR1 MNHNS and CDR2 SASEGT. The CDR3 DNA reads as TGTGCCAGCAGTGAAGCGGGTAAGGTCAGGGGTGCCAATCAGCCCCAGCATTTT. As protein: CASSEAGKVRGANQPQHF.

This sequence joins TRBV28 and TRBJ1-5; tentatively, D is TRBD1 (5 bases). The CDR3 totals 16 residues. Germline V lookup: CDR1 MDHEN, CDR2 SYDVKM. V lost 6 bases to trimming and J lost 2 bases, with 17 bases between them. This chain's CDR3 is CASSLVSGAGNQPQHF. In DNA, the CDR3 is TGTGCCAGCAGCTTAGTCTCCGGGGCCGGCAATCAGCCCCAGCATTTT. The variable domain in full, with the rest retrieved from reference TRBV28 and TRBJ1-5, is DVKVTQSSRYLVKRTGEKVFLECVQDMDHENMFWYRQDPGLGLRLIYFSYDVKMKEKGDIPEGYSVSREKKERFSLILESASTNQTSMYLCASSLVSGAGNQPQHFGDGTRLSIL.

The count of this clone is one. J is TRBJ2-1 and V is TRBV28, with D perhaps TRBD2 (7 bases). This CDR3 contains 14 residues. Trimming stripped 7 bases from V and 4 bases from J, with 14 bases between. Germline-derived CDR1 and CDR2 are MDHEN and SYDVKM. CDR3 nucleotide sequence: TGTGCCAGCACCCTAGGGGGGGGATACAATGAGCAGTTCTTC. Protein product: CASTLGGGYNEQFF.

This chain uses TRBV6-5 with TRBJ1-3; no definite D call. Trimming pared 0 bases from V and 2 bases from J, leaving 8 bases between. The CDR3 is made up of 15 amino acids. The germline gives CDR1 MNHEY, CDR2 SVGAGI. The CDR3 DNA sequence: TGTGCCAGCAGTTACTCGGGGTTCGCTGGAAACACCATATATTTT. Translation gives CASSYSGFAGNTIYF.

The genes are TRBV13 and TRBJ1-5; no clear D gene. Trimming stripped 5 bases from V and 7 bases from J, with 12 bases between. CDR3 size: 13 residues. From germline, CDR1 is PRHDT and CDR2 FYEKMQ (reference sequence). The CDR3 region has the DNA TGTGCCAGCAGCAAAAGCCGTGGCCAGCCCCAGCATTTT. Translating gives CASSKSRGQPQHF.

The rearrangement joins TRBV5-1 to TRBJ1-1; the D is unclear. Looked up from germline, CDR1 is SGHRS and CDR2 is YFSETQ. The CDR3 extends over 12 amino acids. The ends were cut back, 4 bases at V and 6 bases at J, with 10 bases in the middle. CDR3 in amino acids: CASSQPGAEAFF. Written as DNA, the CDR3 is TGCGCCAGCAGCCAACCGGGAGCTGAAGCTTTCTTT.

For the CDR3, the DNA is TGTGCCAGCAGCCTGCGGGAGGACGAGCAGTACTTC. Translating gives CASSLREDEQYF. The chain couples TRBV13 to TRBJ2-7; TRBD2 agrees at 8 bases. This CDR3 comprises 12 residues. Germline V gives CDR1 PRHDT, CDR2 FYEKMQ (reference sequence). The V and J ends lost 5 bases and 5 bases, in that order; junction bases with no gene match: 2.

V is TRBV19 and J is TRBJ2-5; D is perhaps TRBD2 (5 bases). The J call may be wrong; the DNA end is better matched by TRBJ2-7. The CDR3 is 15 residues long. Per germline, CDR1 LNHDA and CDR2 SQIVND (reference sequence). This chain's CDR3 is CASSIGSGGSYEQYF. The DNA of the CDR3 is TGTGCCAGTAGTATAGGGTCCGGAGGTTCCTACGAGCAGTACTTC.

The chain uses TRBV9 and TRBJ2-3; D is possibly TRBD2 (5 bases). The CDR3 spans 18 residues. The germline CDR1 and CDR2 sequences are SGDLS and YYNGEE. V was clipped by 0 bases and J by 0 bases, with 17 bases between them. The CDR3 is CASSVAREPVLSTDTQYF. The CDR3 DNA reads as TGTGCCAGCAGCGTAGCACGGGAACCGGTCCTGAGCACAGATACGCAGTATTTT.

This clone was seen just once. The CDR3 region has the DNA TGTGCCAGCAGTTTATTCCAAATGCACACTGAAGCTTTCTTT. Amino acid sequence: CASSLFQMHTEAFF. The rearrangement links TRBV27 to TRBJ1-1, with unresolved D. Trimming removed 1 base at V and 3 bases at J, with 9 bases between. The CDR3 runs 14 residues. CDR1 is MNHEY, CDR2 SMNVEV, per germline (reference sequence).

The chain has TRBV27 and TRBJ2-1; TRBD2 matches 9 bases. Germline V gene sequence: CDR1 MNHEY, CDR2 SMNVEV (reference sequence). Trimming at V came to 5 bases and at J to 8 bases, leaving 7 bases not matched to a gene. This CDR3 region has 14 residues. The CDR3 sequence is CASSPGLATDEQFF. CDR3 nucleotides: TGTGCCAGCAGTCCGGGACTAGCTACGGATGAGCAGTTCTTC.

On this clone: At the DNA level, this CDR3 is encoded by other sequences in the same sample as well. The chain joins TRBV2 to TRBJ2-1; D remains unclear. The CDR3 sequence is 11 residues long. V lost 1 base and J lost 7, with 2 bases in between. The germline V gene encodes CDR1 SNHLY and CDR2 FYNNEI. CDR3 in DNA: TGTGCCAGCAGTGAAGGGAATGAGCAGTTCTTC. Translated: CASSEGNEQFF.

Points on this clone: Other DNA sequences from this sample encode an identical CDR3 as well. The CDR3 here is CASSVGGATEAFF. CDR3 nucleotide sequence: TGTGCCAGCAGCGTAGGGGGGGCCACTGAAGCTTTCTTT. The V call is TRBV9, the J call TRBJ1-1; TRBD1 is a possible D gene (6 bases). Germline V gives CDR1 SGDLS, CDR2 YYNGEE. V was pared by 0 bases and J by 4 bases, with 7 bases between. This CDR3 has 13 residues.

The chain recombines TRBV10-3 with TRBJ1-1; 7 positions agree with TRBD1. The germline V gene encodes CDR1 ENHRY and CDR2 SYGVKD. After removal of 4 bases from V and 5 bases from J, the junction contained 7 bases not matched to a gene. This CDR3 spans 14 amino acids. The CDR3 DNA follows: TGTGCCATCAGTGTAGAGGGGGCTTTAACTGAAGCTTTCTTT. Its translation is CAISVEGALTEAFF.

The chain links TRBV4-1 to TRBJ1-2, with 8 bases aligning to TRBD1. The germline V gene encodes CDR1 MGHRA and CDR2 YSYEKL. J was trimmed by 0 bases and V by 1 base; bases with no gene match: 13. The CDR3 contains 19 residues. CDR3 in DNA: TGCGCCAGCAGCCAAGTCTTTCGCGGACAGGGCGCTACTAACTATGGCTACACCTTC. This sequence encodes CASSQVFRGQGATNYGYTF.

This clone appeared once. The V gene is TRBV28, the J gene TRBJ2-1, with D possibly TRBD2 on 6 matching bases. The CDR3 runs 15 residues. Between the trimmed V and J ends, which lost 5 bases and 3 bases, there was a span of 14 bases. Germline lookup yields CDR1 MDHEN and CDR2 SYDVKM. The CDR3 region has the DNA TGTGCCAGCAGTCCCCCGGGAGAGGGCTACAATGAGCAGTTCTTC. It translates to CASSPPGEGYNEQFF.

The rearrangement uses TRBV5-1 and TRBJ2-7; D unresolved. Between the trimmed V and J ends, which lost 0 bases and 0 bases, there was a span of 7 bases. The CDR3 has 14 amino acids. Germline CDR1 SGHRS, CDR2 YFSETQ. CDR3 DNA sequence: TGCGCCAGCAGCTTGGGCAGAAACTCCTACGAGCAGTACTTC. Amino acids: CASSLGRNSYEQYF.